This entry is about one T cell receptor beta chain. This specimen comes from a study of molecular identifiers for immune sequencing clone quantification. Via MiXCR, TCRdb re-called the PCR reads, giving one row per CDR3 protein. The table has some 91,000 distinct CDR3 sequences, roughly a quarter seen once. The CDR3 runs to 11 residues. Germline loops: CDR1 MGHDK, CDR2 SYGVNS. V was trimmed by 1 base and J by 7 bases, leaving 4 bases between them. The chain combines TRBV25-1 with TRBJ1-1; D not resolved. This receptor was obtained from a human donor in good health. Some libraries in this study had Jurkat cell RNA spiked in. Sequencing input: naive CD8+ T cells from blood, with Jurkat cell RNA spiked in. Subset meaning: FACS-sorted CD8+CD4-CCR7+CD45RA+ naive T cells. CDR3 protein: CASSELGEAFF. The CDR3 nucleotides read TGTGCCAGCAGTGAATTGGGTGAAGCTTTCTTT.